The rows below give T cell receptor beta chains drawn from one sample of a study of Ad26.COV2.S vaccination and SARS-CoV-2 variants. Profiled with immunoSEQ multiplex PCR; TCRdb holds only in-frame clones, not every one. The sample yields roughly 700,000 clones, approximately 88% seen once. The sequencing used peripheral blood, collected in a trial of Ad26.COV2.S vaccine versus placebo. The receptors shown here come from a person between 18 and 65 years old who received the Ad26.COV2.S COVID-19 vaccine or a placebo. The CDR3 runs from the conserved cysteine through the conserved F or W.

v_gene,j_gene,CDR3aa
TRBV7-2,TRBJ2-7,CASSLGGARTRGEQYF
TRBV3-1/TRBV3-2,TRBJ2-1,CASSPGRSEPSYNEQFF
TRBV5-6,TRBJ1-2,CASSLIPGQGVYGYTF
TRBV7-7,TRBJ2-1,CASGPGALNEQFF
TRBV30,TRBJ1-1,CAWTGQGGDEAFF
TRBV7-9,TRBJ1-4,CASSPGSTNEKLFF
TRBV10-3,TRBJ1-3,CAISEWGLSSGNTIYF
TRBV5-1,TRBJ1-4,CASSLDGQGSGEKLFF
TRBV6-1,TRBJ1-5,CASSDGGGRWSNQPQHF
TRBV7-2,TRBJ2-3,CASSLGGLASTDTQYF
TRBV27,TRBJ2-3,CASSPPDRGIDTQYF
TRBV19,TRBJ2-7,CASSITGQGYEQYF
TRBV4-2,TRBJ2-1,CASSRPRPGLAGGNEQFF
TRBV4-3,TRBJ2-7,CASSQDPSGGSYEQYF
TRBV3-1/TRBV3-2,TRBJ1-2,CASSQEGRGYGYTF
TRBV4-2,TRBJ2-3,CASSREREGSPDTQYF
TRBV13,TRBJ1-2,CASSLGQGNYGYTF
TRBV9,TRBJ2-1,CASSVATGTSGGSYNEQFF
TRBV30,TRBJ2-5,CAWNLRGPQETQYF
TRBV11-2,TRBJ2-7,CASTEGRAPHEQYF
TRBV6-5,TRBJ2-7,CASGRDYEQYF
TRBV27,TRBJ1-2,CASSSPGTGSDGYTF
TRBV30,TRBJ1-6,CAWKQGADSPLHF
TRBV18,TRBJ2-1,CASSPQGVSYNEQFF
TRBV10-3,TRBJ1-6,CAIREGQGDNSPLHF
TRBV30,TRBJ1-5,CAWSDEGQEQPQHF
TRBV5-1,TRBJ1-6,CASSPDSSYNSPLHF
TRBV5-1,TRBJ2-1,CASSLLGGSSYNEQFF
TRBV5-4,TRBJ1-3,CASSLGLGGGNTIYF
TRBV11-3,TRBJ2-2,CASSPDGVAGELFF
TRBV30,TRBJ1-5,CAWREQGWEDQPQHF
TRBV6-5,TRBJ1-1,CASRTGFTEAFF
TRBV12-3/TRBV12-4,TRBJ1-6,CASSFGNSPLHF
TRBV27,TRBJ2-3,CASSSTDLSADTQYF
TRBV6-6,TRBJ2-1,CASTLPGTDNEQFF
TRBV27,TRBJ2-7,CASSLSASVIEQYF
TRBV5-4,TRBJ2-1,CASTPGLAEYNEQFF
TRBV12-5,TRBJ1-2,CASDQPGQGGYGYTF
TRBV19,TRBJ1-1,CASSILPSSAEAFF
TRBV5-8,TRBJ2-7,CASSRELPYEQYF
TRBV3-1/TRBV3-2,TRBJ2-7,CASSQEAGYYEQYF
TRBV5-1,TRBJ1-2,CASSPQTGPLGFGYTF
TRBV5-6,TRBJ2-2,CASSVGTGELFF
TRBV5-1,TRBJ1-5,CASSPQPSGTGSDQPQHF
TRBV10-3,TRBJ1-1,CAIGTGKANTEAFF
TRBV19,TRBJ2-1,CASSITSGRSYNEQFF
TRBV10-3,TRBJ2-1,CAISIAGRDNEQFF
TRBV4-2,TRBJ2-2,CASSQDRVGGANTGELFF
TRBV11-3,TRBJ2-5,CASSLGTRQQETQYF
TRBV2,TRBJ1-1,CASSDTQGKTEAFF
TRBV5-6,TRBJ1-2,CASSLDEGHTYGYTF
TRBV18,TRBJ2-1,CASSPEDWRGYNEQFF
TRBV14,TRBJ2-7,CASSQDPVYEQYF
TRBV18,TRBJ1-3,CASSPIGQGPFADTIYF
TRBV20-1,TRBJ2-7,CSASTASSYEQYF
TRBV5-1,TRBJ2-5,CASSLDPSGGVETQYF
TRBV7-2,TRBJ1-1,CASSLGSRAGAFF
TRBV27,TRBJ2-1,CASSLSGNEQFF
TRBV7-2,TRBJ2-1,CASSFSANNEQFF
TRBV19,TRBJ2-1,CASSIGPGYNEQFF